This T cell receptor (beta chain) was recorded in a study of immunodeficiency (dated by TCRdb to about 2019). Background on the whole study: Repertoire analysis was done to look for VDJ recombination defects and oligoclonality.

Genomic DNA was isolated using the QIAamp DNA Blood Mini Kit and then sent out for immunoSEQ repertoire analysis. A standard quantity of genomic DNA template was used for amplification of CDR3 regions by multiplex PCR. An Illumina platform was used to sequence the PCR products. For the original study's pipeline: Sequences were mapped to a reference, using V, D and J gene definitions from IMGT. To get rid of PCR and sequencing errors, closely related sequences were merged using a nearest-neighbor clustering algorithm. V, D and J usage in productive unique and total sequences was analyzed using ImmunoSEQ Analyzer tools and R version 3.6.1. The source is immuneACCESS, and TCRdb retained only in-frame sequences with V and J called. Part of the clones is not carried over; for the studies checked, unresolved V genes explain less than half of this, and the remainder is unexplained. V, J and clone size reflect that table, while D and trimming were determined from the DNA. The sample has approximately 350 clones on record, approximately 93% of them singletons. The ten biggest clones cover more than 50% of the sample.

What the work shows at the level of the full study, not this receptor alone: Severe oligoclonality, judged by top-100 and total clonotype frequencies, was seen in patient CD8+ but not CD4+ T cells. Entropy comparisons showed n=3 (open circles) for patients versus healthy controls; a thymic development effect was only suggested as possible. Restricted TRB V-J pairing and lower productive entropy were observed in patient CD8+ T cells compared with control CD8+ T cells.

From its cysteine to its phenylalanine, the CDR3 spans 16 amino acids. The only DNA kept is the CDR3, 48 bases in frame from the first base. CD3+CD8+ T cells were sorted from fresh PBMCs before TCR sequencing. Note on this clone: No antigen is known for it. Per-base qualities were not stored, and no clone one base away is much larger.

The rearranged segments are TRBV21-1 and TRBJ1-1. TRBV21-1 is annotated as a pseudogene. This clonotype was obtained from a girl aged 2 to 10. Sequencing was performed on CD8+ T cells from blood. The sequenced DNA is TGTGCCAGCAGAGCTGAAATAGCTACAATTCGCACTGAAGCTTTCTTT. Its coded protein is CASRAEIATIRTEAFF.